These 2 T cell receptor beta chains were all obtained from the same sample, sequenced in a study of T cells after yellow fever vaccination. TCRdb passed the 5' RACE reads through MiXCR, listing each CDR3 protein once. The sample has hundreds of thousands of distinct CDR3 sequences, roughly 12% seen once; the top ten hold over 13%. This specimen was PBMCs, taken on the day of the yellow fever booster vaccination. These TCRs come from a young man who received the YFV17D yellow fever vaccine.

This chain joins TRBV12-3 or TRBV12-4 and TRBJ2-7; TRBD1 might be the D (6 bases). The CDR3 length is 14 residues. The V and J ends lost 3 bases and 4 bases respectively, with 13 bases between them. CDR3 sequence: CASSLRTVQYEQYF. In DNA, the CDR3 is TGTGCCAGCAGTTTGAGGACAGTACAATACGAGCAGTACTTC.

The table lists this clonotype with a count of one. As DNA, the CDR3 is TGTGCCAGCAAGGAGGGTAAAAGGCGGAATGAGCAGTTCTTC. Encoded protein: CASKEGKRRNEQFF. The chain recombines TRBV28 with TRBJ2-1, with D perhaps TRBD2 (6 bases). Per the germline V gene, CDR1 is MDHEN and CDR2 is SYDVKM. V lost 7 bases and J lost 7, with 17 bases in between. The CDR3 totals 14 residues.